Listed below are T cell receptor beta chains from one sample, sequenced in a study of shared T cell receptors in the human thymus. Sequencing used immunoSEQ multiplex PCR; TCRdb keeps in-frame clones, though not all of them. The table includes some 760,000 clones, roughly 88% detected once. These sequences were also reported in another study, on human thymus T cells.

Sequencing was carried out using thymocytes. These receptors were taken from a girl under three years old with a congenital heart defect. Each CDR3 is given with its conserved first and last residue. The D gene is left open where the match is weak. Part of the rows lack a size; the others show once, few, many or a class for expanded clones.

TRBD1	NA	TRBV7-2	11	TRBJ1-2	CASSLQGVYTF	TGTGCCAGCAGTCTACAGGGGGTCTACACCTTC
NA	NA	TRBV6-4	18	TRBJ1-1	CASSEEAGVSIHRLRAFF	TGTGCCAGCAGTGAGGAGGCAGGGGTCAGTATTCATCGTCTGAGGGCTTTCTTT
NA	NA	TRBV27	16	TRBJ1-5	CASSLGRGWHNQPQHF	TGTGCCAGCAGTTTAGGGAGGGGATGGCACAATCAGCCCCAGCATTTT
TRBD1	NA	TRBV4-1	18	TRBJ1-3	CASSHFGGQEFSGNTIYF	TGCGCCAGCAGCCACTTCGGCGGACAGGAATTCTCTGGAAACACCATATATTTT
NA	NA	TRBV28	17	TRBJ2-7	CASSLCSRPGACYEQYF	TGTGCCAGCAGTTTATGCTCAAGGCCAGGGGCTTGCTACGAGCAGTACTTC
NA	NA	TRBV2	21	TRBJ1-2	CASSETFGFEQDHWDNYGYTF	TGTGCCAGCAGTGAAACATTCGGTTTCGAACAGGACCATTGGGATAACTATGGCTACACCTTC
NA	few	TRBV9	24	TRBJ1-2	CASSVDSGREGIDIIPQANYGYTF	TGTGCCAGCAGCGTAGATTCGGGGAGGGAAGGAATCGATATAATACCCCAAGCTAACTATGGCTACACCTTC
NA	NA	TRBV18	16	TRBJ2-2	CASSPLGFRNTGELFF	TGTGCCAGCTCACCACTCGGGTTTCGGAACACCGGGGAGCTGTTTTTT
TRBD1	few	TRBV4-1	17	TRBJ2-2	CASSQTLQGPNTGELFF	TGCGCCAGCAGCCAGACCCTACAGGGGCCGAACACCGGGGAGCTGTTTTTT
TRBD2	NA	TRBV4-1	19	TRBJ2-7	CASSSDTGSGGGDSYEQYF	TGCGCCAGCAGCTCGGATACAGGGTCGGGGGGGGGTGACTCCTACGAGCAGTACTTC
NA	NA	TRBV27	19	TRBJ1-6	CASSLSTLGQSSYNSPLHF	TGTGCCAGCAGTTTAAGCACCCTTGGACAGAGCTCCTATAATTCACCCCTCCACTTT
NA	once	TRBV27	15	TRBJ1-1	CASSHSGDMNTEAFF	TGTGCCAGCAGTCACAGCGGGGACATGAACACTGAAGCTTTCTTT
TRBD1	NA	TRBV29-1	13	TRBJ2-7	CSVAGQGGYEQYF	TGCAGCGTAGCGGGACAGGGAGGCTACGAGCAGTACTTC
TRBD1	NA	TRBV7-9	16	TRBJ2-7	CASSLARQGSSHEQYF	TGTGCCAGCAGCTTAGCGCGACAGGGAAGTTCCCACGAGCAGTACTTC
NA	NA	TRBV5-1	14	TRBJ1-2	CASSSNQINYGYTF	TGCGCCAGCAGCTCGAATCAGATTAACTATGGCTACACCTTC
NA	NA	TRBV27	16	TRBJ1-4	CASALTSLSTNEKLFF	TGTGCCAGCGCACTAACCTCATTGTCAACTAATGAAAAACTGTTTTTT
NA	NA	TRBV4-2	16	TRBJ2-5	CASSPTDSRREETQYF	TGTGCCAGCAGCCCAACGGACTCGAGAAGAGAAGAGACCCAGTACTTC
TRBD1	NA	TRBV7-3	15	TRBJ2-2	CASSDPGQFTGELFF	TGTGCCAGCAGCGACCCGGGACAGTTTACCGGGGAGCTGTTTTTT
NA	NA	TRBV6-1	14	TRBJ2-5	CASSPDRLTGTQYF	TGTGCCAGCAGTCCGGACAGACTTACAGGGACCCAGTACTTC
NA	NA	TRBV7-2	17	TRBJ2-7	CASSLGPGPYFNYEQYF	TGTGCCAGCAGCTTAGGCCCAGGGCCCTACTTCAACTACGAGCAGTACTTC
NA	NA	TRBV6-5	16	TRBJ1-6	CASSYSDRGKGSPLHF	TGTGCCAGCAGTTACTCTGATCGAGGGAAGGGTTCACCCCTCCACTTT
TRBD1	NA	TRBV28	16	TRBJ2-3	CASRTIKTGGTDTQYF	TGTGCCAGCAGGACGATTAAGACAGGGGGCACAGATACGCAGTATTTT
TRBD1	NA	TRBV5-4	20	TRBJ1-2	CASSLVNFNRGSGPYDGYTF	TGTGCCAGCAGCTTAGTAAACTTTAACAGGGGTTCCGGCCCTTATGATGGCTACACCTTC
TRBD1	few	TRBV15	24	TRBJ1-2	CATSRESLGTVTSLWMPYGSGYTF	TGTGCCACCAGCAGAGAATCGCTAGGGACAGTCACCAGTCTTTGGATGCCCTATGGATCCGGCTACACCTTC
NA	NA	TRBV10-3	14	TRBJ2-1	CAISGTASYNEQFF	TGTGCCATCAGTGGGACAGCTTCCTACAATGAGCAGTTCTTC
TRBD1	NA	TRBV7-2	18	TRBJ2-5	CASSFARGQREDQETQYF	TGTGCCAGCAGCTTTGCCAGGGGGCAAAGGGAGGACCAAGAGACCCAGTACTTC
TRBD1	once	TRBV7-3	17	TRBJ1-1	CASSFEGDRDRGTEAFF	TGTGCCAGCAGCTTCGAGGGGGACCGGGACAGAGGGACTGAAGCTTTCTTT
NA	NA	TRBV11-2	17	TRBJ1-5	CASSPTWTSYSNQPQHF	TGTGCCAGCAGCCCCACCTGGACATCTTATAGCAATCAGCCCCAGCATTTT
TRBD2	NA	TRBV6-5	13	TRBJ2-1	CASRRTSNHEQFF	TGTGCCAGCAGACGGACTAGTAACCATGAGCAGTTCTTC
TRBD1	NA	TRBV6-5	14	TRBJ1-5	CAAGQGGSNQPQHF	TGTGCCGCGGGACAGGGGGGTAGCAATCAGCCCCAGCATTTT
NA	NA	TRBV2	14	TRBJ2-7	CASSGQSSPYEQYF	TGTGCCAGCAGTGGACAGTCTTCCCCCTACGAGCAGTACTTC
TRBD1	NA	TRBV7-9	15	TRBJ1-2	CASSLVPRQGYGYTF	TGTGCCAGCAGCTTAGTTCCAAGACAGGGCTATGGCTACACCTTC
TRBD1	NA	TRBV30	18	TRBJ2-1	CAWSFRQGAPSSYNEQFF	TGTGCCTGGAGTTTTAGGCAGGGGGCCCCTAGCTCCTACAATGAGCAGTTCTTC
NA	NA	TRBV2	14	TRBJ2-5	CASSECEEKETQYF	TGTGCCAGCAGTGAATGTGAGGAGAAAGAGACCCAGTACTTC
NA	NA	TRBV29-1	12	TRBJ1-2	CSVGNMDYGYTF	TGCAGCGTCGGGAACATGGACTATGGCTACACCTTC
TRBD1	NA	TRBV18	17	TRBJ1-1	CASSPGQGSLMNTEAFF	TGTGCCAGCTCCCCTGGACAGGGGTCACTAATGAACACTGAAGCTTTCTTT
NA	NA	TRBV6-5	14	TRBJ1-2	CASSCEGPGGGYTF	TGTGCCAGCAGCTGCGAAGGGCCCGGAGGGGGCTACACCTTC
NA	NA	TRBV19	13	TRBJ2-3	CASSMGGTDTQYF	TGTGCCAGTAGTATGGGCGGCACAGATACGCAGTATTTT
TRBD1	NA	TRBV28	15	TRBJ1-4	CASSFGNRGEEKLFF	TGTGCCAGCAGTTTTGGTAACAGGGGGGAAGAAAAACTGTTTTTT
NA	NA	TRBV15	19	TRBJ1-1	CATSFFFQGNPPKVTEAFF	TGTGCCACCAGCTTTTTCTTCCAGGGCAACCCCCCCAAGGTCACTGAAGCTTTCTTT
NA	NA	TRBV15	15	TRBJ1-4	CATSHRREGNEKLFF	TGTGCCACCAGCCACCGTCGGGAGGGGAATGAAAAACTGTTTTTT
NA	once	TRBV27	16	TRBJ2-2	CASSLEDSPNTGELFF	TGTGCCAGCAGTTTAGAGGACAGTCCGAACACCGGGGAGCTGTTTTTT
NA	NA	TRBV19	14	TRBJ1-1	CASSSYRVDTEAFF	TGTGCCAGTAGTTCCTACAGGGTTGACACTGAAGCTTTCTTT
NA	NA	TRBV7-8	14	TRBJ1-2	CASSLPMSGDGYTF	TGTGCCAGCAGCTTACCGATGTCAGGTGATGGCTACACCTTC
TRBD2	NA	TRBV28	16	TRBJ2-5	CASSLCWRGGVETQYF	TGTGCCAGCAGTTTATGCTGGCGGGGGGGCGTTGAGACCCAGTACTTC
TRBD2	NA	TRBV5-4	15	TRBJ2-5	CASSFSGGAGETQYF	TGTGCCAGCAGCTTTAGCGGGGGGGCCGGTGAGACCCAGTACTTC
TRBD1	few	TRBV11-2	15	TRBJ1-2	CASSSEGAKNYGYTF	TGTGCCAGCAGCTCCGAGGGGGCCAAGAACTATGGCTACACCTTC
NA	NA	TRBV5-6	13	TRBJ2-7	CASSLGRTYEQYF	TGTGCCAGCAGCTTAGGCAGGACCTACGAGCAGTACTTC
TRBD1	NA	TRBV6-5	14	TRBJ1-6	CASRRQGGNSPLHF	TGTGCCAGCAGGCGACAGGGGGGAAATTCACCCCTCCACTTT
NA	NA	TRBV14	17	TRBJ1-5	CASRSDVIPRRDQPQHF	TGTGCCAGCCGGAGTGATGTAATTCCCCGGCGGGATCAGCCCCAGCATTTT
TRBD2	few	TRBV5-6	16	TRBJ2-7	CASSLGLAGSSYEQYF	TGTGCCAGCAGCTTAGGACTAGCGGGGTCCTCCTACGAGCAGTACTTC
TRBD1	NA	TRBV12-5	18	TRBJ1-2	CASGLVVYLGQPNYGYTF	TGTGCTAGTGGTTTGGTAGTTTACTTGGGACAGCCTAACTATGGCTACACCTTC